The present T cell receptor beta chain was sequenced within a study of cytomegalovirus exposure and HLA in healthy donors. Study-level findings and limits: Fewer N-insertions (relative to the roughly 730-donor mean) were reportedly seen in an Asian-associated ancestry cluster in a later analysis.

PCR was performed using 60 Vbeta and 13 Jbeta primers. Sequencing used immunoSEQ multiplex PCR; TCRdb keeps in-frame clones, though not all of them. The table shows 90,000 to 100,000 clones, with over 55% occurring only once. This clone was detected only a few times. Antigen specificity is unknown. Sequencing used PBMCs. The clonotype comes from a boy under 18 in good health and CMV-seropositive.

CDR3 in DNA: TGTGCCAGCAGTCAAGAACGGGGTTTCAACGAGCAGTACTTC. Protein product: CASSQERGFNEQYF. The rearrangement uses TRBV28 and TRBJ2-7; TRBD2 is a possible D gene (5 bases). With 5 bases removed from V and 5 bases from J, the gap between germline ends came to 16 bases. CDR3 length: 14 amino acids. In germline, CDR1 is MDHEN, CDR2 SYDVKM.